This is a list of T cell receptor beta chains from one sample in a study of PD-L1 blockade in urothelial cancer. Sequencing used immunoSEQ multiplex PCR; TCRdb keeps in-frame clones, though not all of them. The repertoire holds 30,000 to 45,000 clones, with 90% as singletons. The sample here was PBMCs, taken around atezolizumab (anti-PD-L1) treatment. The receptor set was obtained from a man aged 65 to 85 with urothelial cancer. Each CDR3 is given with its conserved first and last residue. Fields, in order: V gene, D gene, J gene, clone size, CDR3 protein, CDR3 DNA. The D gene is left open where the match is weak. The listing skips clone size in some rows; elsewhere it reads once, few, many or a size class.

V gene: TRBV2; D gene: NA; J gene: TRBJ1-5; clone size: NA; CDR3 protein: CASRSDVGGQPQHF; CDR3 DNA: TGTGCCAGCAGATCTGACGTCGGGGGTCAGCCCCAGCATTTT
V gene: TRBV2; D gene: NA; J gene: TRBJ2-7; clone size: NA; CDR3 protein: CASRLQGISYEQYF; CDR3 DNA: TGTGCCAGCAGATTACAGGGAATCTCCTACGAGCAGTACTTC
V gene: TRBV7-2; D gene: NA; J gene: TRBJ2-2; clone size: NA; CDR3 protein: CASSLRRGPGELFF; CDR3 DNA: TGTGCCAGCAGCCTTCGCCGCGGGCCCGGGGAGCTGTTTTTT
V gene: TRBV7-3; D gene: TRBD1; J gene: TRBJ2-3; clone size: NA; CDR3 protein: CASSWGQGADTQYF; CDR3 DNA: TGTGCCAGCAGCTGGGGACAGGGGGCAGATACGCAGTATTTT
V gene: TRBV9; D gene: NA; J gene: TRBJ1-2; clone size: once; CDR3 protein: CASSPSWGQGDYGYTF; CDR3 DNA: TGTGCCAGCAGCCCGTCTTGGGGGCAGGGAGACTATGGCTACACCTTC
V gene: TRBV23-1; D gene: TRBD1; J gene: TRBJ2-2; clone size: NA; CDR3 protein: CANLDRENTGELFF; CDR3 DNA: TGCGCCAACCTGGACAGGGAGAACACCGGGGAGCTGTTTTTT
V gene: TRBV18; D gene: NA; J gene: TRBJ2-7; clone size: NA; CDR3 protein: CASSPLSSYEQYF; CDR3 DNA: TGTGCCAGCTCACCCCTTAGCTCCTACGAGCAGTACTTC
V gene: TRBV28; D gene: NA; J gene: TRBJ1-1; clone size: NA; CDR3 protein: CASSLGPYTEAFF; CDR3 DNA: TGTGCCAGCAGTTTGGGCCCGTACACTGAAGCTTTCTTT
V gene: TRBV7-9; D gene: NA; J gene: TRBJ1-1; clone size: NA; CDR3 protein: CASSFAQELNTEAFF; CDR3 DNA: TGTGCCAGCAGCTTTGCCCAGGAACTGAACACTGAAGCTTTCTTT
V gene: TRBV7-6; D gene: NA; J gene: TRBJ2-1; clone size: NA; CDR3 protein: CASSPDPANEQFF; CDR3 DNA: TGTGCCAGCAGCCCCGATCCCGCGAATGAGCAGTTCTTC
V gene: TRBV19; D gene: NA; J gene: TRBJ1-4; clone size: NA; CDR3 protein: CASSWTARNEKLFF; CDR3 DNA: TGTGCCAGTAGCTGGACAGCCCGTAATGAAAAACTGTTTTTT
V gene: TRBV19; D gene: TRBD1; J gene: TRBJ2-7; clone size: NA; CDR3 protein: CASSTDRGSYEQYF; CDR3 DNA: TGTGCCAGTAGTACGGACAGGGGTAGCTACGAGCAGTACTTC
V gene: TRBV19; D gene: NA; J gene: TRBJ1-1; clone size: NA; CDR3 protein: CASSPRAGGMNTEAFF; CDR3 DNA: TGTGCCAGTAGTCCCCGTGCGGGGGGCATGAACACTGAAGCTTTCTTT
V gene: TRBV15; D gene: TRBD2; J gene: TRBJ2-5; clone size: NA; CDR3 protein: CATSRPLAGGPTQYF; CDR3 DNA: TGTGCCACCAGCAGACCCCTAGCGGGCGGGCCCACCCAGTACTTC
V gene: TRBV9; D gene: TRBD1; J gene: TRBJ2-3; clone size: NA; CDR3 protein: CASSVVGQGSTDTQYF; CDR3 DNA: TGTGCCAGCAGCGTAGTAGGACAGGGGTCCACAGATACGCAGTATTTT
V gene: TRBV5-1; D gene: NA; J gene: TRBJ2-7; clone size: NA; CDR3 protein: CASSPQGALSEQYF; CDR3 DNA: TGCGCCAGCAGCCCCCAAGGAGCTCTGTCCGAGCAGTACTTC